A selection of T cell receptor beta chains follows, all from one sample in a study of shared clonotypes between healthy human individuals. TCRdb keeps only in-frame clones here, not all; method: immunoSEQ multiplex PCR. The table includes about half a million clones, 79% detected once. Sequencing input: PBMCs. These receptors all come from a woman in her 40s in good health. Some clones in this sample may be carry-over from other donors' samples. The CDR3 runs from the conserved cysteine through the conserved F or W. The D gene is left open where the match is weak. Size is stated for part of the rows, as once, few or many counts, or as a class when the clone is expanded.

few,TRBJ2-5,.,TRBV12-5,TGTGCTAGTGGGCCGGGACCCGGTGAGACCCAGTACTTC,CASGPGPGETQYF
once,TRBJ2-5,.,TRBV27,TGTGCCAGCAGCCATTCTAGGGAGACCCAGTACTTC,CASSHSRETQYF
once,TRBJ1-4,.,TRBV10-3,TGTGCCATCAGAGAGGGCCCGCAGGGTGAAAAACTGTTTTTT,CAIREGPQGEKLFF
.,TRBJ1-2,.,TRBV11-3,TGTGCCAGCAGCTTAAAAATGGGGTTTGGCTACACCTTC,CASSLKMGFGYTF
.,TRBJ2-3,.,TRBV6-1,TGTGCCAGCCCCCCCTTCAGTACCACAGATACGCAGTATTTT,CASPPFSTTDTQYF
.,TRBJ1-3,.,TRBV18,TGTGCCAGCTCACCACTGCGTATCGGACGGGACACCATATATTTT,CASSPLRIGRDTIYF
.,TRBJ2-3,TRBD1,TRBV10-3,TGTGCCACCAACCGGGACAGAGAGGTAGATACGCAGTATTTT,CATNRDREVDTQYF
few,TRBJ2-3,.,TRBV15,TGTGCCACCAGCAGAGATCGAGGGAGAGATACGCAGTATTTT,CATSRDRGRDTQYF
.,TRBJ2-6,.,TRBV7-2,TGTGCCAGCAGCACCAACCTCGGAGAGTCTGGGGCCAACGTCCTGACTTTC,CASSTNLGESGANVLTF
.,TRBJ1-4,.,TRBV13,TGTGCCAGCAGCCCACGGATACATCAATCAGAAAAACTGTTTTTT,CASSPRIHQSEKLFF
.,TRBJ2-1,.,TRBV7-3,TGTGCCAGCAGCGTCGACTACAATGAGCAGTTCTTC,CASSVDYNEQFF
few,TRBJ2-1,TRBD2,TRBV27,TGTGCCAGCAGTTTAGGACTAGCGGGAGTCCCCTACAATGAGCAGTTCTTC,CASSLGLAGVPYNEQFF
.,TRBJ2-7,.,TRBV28,TGTGCCAGCAGTTTAGTTCAGGGACCCTACGAGCAGTACTTC,CASSLVQGPYEQYF
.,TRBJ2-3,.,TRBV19,TGTGCCAGTAGTATGGGGCGGGGACCAGATACGCAGTATTTT,CASSMGRGPDTQYF
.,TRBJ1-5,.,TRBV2,TGTGCCAGCAGATTGGGGGGACAGCCCCAGCATTTT,CASRLGGQPQHF